The 24 T cell receptor beta chains below come from one sample, sequenced in a study of T-cell memory formation after mild COVID-19. TCRdb reprocessed the 5' RACE reads with MiXCR, giving one entry per CDR3 protein. This table has tens of thousands of distinct CDR3 sequences, less than 8% appearing once. Sequencing used PBMCs or a T cell subset sorted from them (not recorded which). Every receptor here comes from an adult who had mild COVID-19 (a few samples of this study predate the infection). Cell type and time point are not known.

This chain connects TRBV30 to TRBJ2-5; TRBD2 aligns across 7 bases. Per the germline V gene, CDR1 is GTSNPN and CDR2 is SVGIG (reference sequence). The trim removed 1 base at V and 5 bases at J, leaving 4 bases unmatched. The CDR3 is made up of 13 amino acids. The CDR3 here is CAWSEGRGETQYF. CDR3 bases: TGTGCCTGGAGTGAAGGGCGGGGGGAGACCCAGTACTTC.

This clonotype was seen many times. This chain joins TRBV7-2 and TRBJ2-6; D gene ambiguous. Germline V gives CDR1 SGHTA, CDR2 FQGNSA. With 3 bases removed from V and 1 base from J, the gap between germline ends came to 7 bases. The CDR3 runs 15 residues. CDR3 coding DNA: TGTGCCAGCAGCTTCGGACGTTCTGGGGCCAACGTCCTGACTTTC. As protein: CASSFGRSGANVLTF.

The V gene is TRBV29-1, the J gene TRBJ1-2; 10 bases align to TRBD1. The CDR3 sequence is 12 residues long. From germline, CDR1 is SQVTM and CDR2 ANQGSEA. The V and J ends lost 6 bases and 3 bases, in that order; junction bases with no gene match: 1. The CDR3 sequence: CSVGTGDYGYTF. CDR3 sequence (DNA): TGCAGCGTCGGGACAGGGGACTATGGCTACACCTTC.

There are a few counts of this clonotype. The chain has TRBV7-8 and TRBJ2-1; possibly TRBD2 for D (5 bases). Germline-derived CDR1 and CDR2 are SGHVS and FQNEAQ. CDR3 length: 15 amino acids. Trimming removed 5 bases from V and 1 base from J, with 12 bases in between. CDR3 in amino acids: CASSTRTPSYNEQFF. CDR3 in DNA: TGTGCCAGCAGCACTAGGACCCCTTCCTACAATGAGCAGTTCTTC.

This clonotype was detected only a few times. V and J are TRBV24-1 and TRBJ2-2; D possibly corresponds to TRBD2 (6 bases). Germline V gives CDR1 KGHDR, CDR2 SFDVKD. The ends were cut back, 5 bases at V and 0 bases at J, with 12 bases in the middle. The CDR3 sequence is 16 residues long. The CDR3 DNA is TGTGCCACCAGTGGGGGGGTCTACGCGAACACCGGGGAGCTGTTTTTT. Its translation is CATSGGVYANTGELFF.

This rearrangement joins TRBV5-1 to TRBJ2-5; no definite D call. The length of the CDR3 is 12 residues. In germline, CDR1 is SGHRS, CDR2 YFSETQ. V dropped 2 bases and J dropped 5 bases, with 7 bases sitting between them. CDR3 protein: CASSFVGETQYF. The CDR3 nucleotides read TGCGCCAGCAGCTTCGTGGGTGAGACCCAGTACTTC. Variable domain in full (rest from reference TRBV5-1 and TRBJ2-5): KAGVTQTPRYLIKTRGQQVTLSCSPISGHRSVSWYQQTPGQGLQFLFEYFSETQRNKGNFPGRFSGRQFSNSRSEMNVSTLELGDSALYLCASSFVGETQYFGPGTRLLVL.

Only a few counts were recorded for this clonotype. This chain joins TRBV7-3 and TRBJ1-2; D perhaps matches TRBD1 (5 bases). CDR3 length: 14 residues. V was clipped by 2 bases and J by 6 bases, with 13 bases between them. CDR1 and CDR2 (germline): SGHTA, FQGTGA. The CDR3 reads CASSLGESGHGYTF. In nucleotides, the CDR3 is TGTGCCAGCAGCTTAGGAGAATCAGGGCATGGCTACACCTTC.

This clonotype was detected many times. The J gene is TRBJ2-1, the V gene TRBV6-5; 14 nucleotides line up with TRBD2. Trimming cost V 5 bases and J 9 bases; bases outside gene matches: 6. CDR3 length: 15 amino acids. Germline-derived CDR1 and CDR2 are MNHEY and SVGAGI. The CDR3, as DNA: TGTGCCAGCAGTCCCCTCGGACTAGCGGGAGGTGAGCAGTTCTTC. It yields the protein CASSPLGLAGGEQFF.

The V and J genes are TRBV6-5 and TRBJ1-2; 9 nucleotides agree with TRBD1. J lost 8 bases, V lost 7 bases, and 14 bases had no gene match. The CDR3 is made up of 15 amino acids. In germline, CDR1 is MNHEY, CDR2 SVGAGI. Here the CDR3 DNA reads TGTGCCAGCATTCTGGGACAGGGAAGGGGGGACGGCTACACCTTC. This sequence encodes CASILGQGRGDGYTF.

This clonotype has just a few counts. The chain recombines TRBV30 with TRBJ2-5, with D hard to call. V was pared by 1 base and J by 0 bases, with 9 bases between. The CDR3 has 14 residues. Germline V gives CDR1 GTSNPN, CDR2 SVGIG (reference sequence). The CDR3 here is CAWSGGIHQETQYF. CDR3 DNA sequence: TGTGCCTGGAGTGGAGGCATACACCAAGAGACCCAGTACTTC. The full variable domain, its missing parts supplied by reference TRBV30 and TRBJ2-5, is SQTIHQWPATLVQPVGSPLSLECTVEGTSNPNLYWYRQAAGRGLQLLFYSVGIGQISSEVPQNLSASRPQDRQFILSSKKLLLSDSGFYLCAWSGGIHQETQYFGPGTRLLVL.

The rearrangement uses TRBV7-9 and TRBJ1-1; D not certain. The V gene's germline CDR1 is SEHNR and CDR2 FQNEAQ (reference sequence). V was trimmed by 3 bases and J by 5 bases, leaving 10 bases between them. The CDR3 is 13 amino acids. For the CDR3, the DNA is TGTGCCAGCAGCTTCACGACGACAACTGAAGCTTTCTTT. As protein: CASSFTTTTEAFF.

This clonotype was recorded many times. The rearrangement joins TRBV9 to TRBJ2-2, with 12 bases fitting TRBD2. This CDR3 is 18 amino acids long. The germline CDR1 and CDR2 sequences are SGDLS and YYNGEE. V lost 0 bases, J lost 3 bases, and 6 bases stayed unmatched. The CDR3 DNA follows: TGTGCCAGCAGCGTAGTAGGTTGGACTAGCGGGGACACCGGGGAGCTGTTTTTT. Its translation: CASSVVGWTSGDTGELFF.

With respect to this clonotype: One end of the junction fails to match germline, which may point to a read error. The chain employs TRBV7-7 and TRBJ2-1; tentative D call: TRBD2 (5 bases). This CDR3 region has 14 residues. CDR1 is SSHAT, CDR2 FNYEAQ, per germline (reference sequence). This chain's CDR3 is CASSLRLGEGEQFF. CDR3 nucleotide sequence: TGTGCTAGCAGCTTAAGACTCGGAGAGGGTGAGCAGTTCTTC.

This clonotype was seen at least ten times. This chain joins TRBV7-9 and TRBJ2-7; unclear D gene. V was cut by 5 bases and J by 6 bases, with 14 bases left in between. Germline CDR1 SEHNR, CDR2 FQNEAQ (reference sequence). The CDR3 contains 13 residues. The CDR3 coding sequence is TGTGCCAGCAGCCAGACGGGTGTGAGCGAGCAGTACTTC. Its protein product is CASSQTGVSEQYF.

Concerning this clonotype: This could be a read error, since a much larger clone is one nucleotide away. The chain combines TRBV12-3 or TRBV12-4 with TRBJ2-3; no clear D gene. V lost 3 bases and J 0 bases, leaving 10 bases between the germline ends. The CDR3 runs 15 residues. The DNA for the CDR3 is TGTGCCAGCAGTTTGTGGTCAGAAAGCACAGATACGCAGTATTTT. It encodes CASSLWSESTDTQYF.

This clonotype was counted a few times. The chain combines TRBV7-9 with TRBJ1-3; no definite D call. This CDR3 region has 12 residues. In germline, CDR1 is SEHNR, CDR2 FQNEAQ (reference sequence). With 6 bases removed from V and 4 bases from J, the gap between germline ends came to 7 bases. CDR3 coding DNA: TGTGCCAGCAGGACTCCAGGAAACACCATATATTTT. It specifies CASRTPGNTIYF.

The chain is built from TRBV4-1 and TRBJ1-1; 7 bases match TRBD1. This CDR3 is 16 amino acids long. Germline trimming cut 1 base from V and 4 bases from J; bases unmatched to any gene: 9. Germline V gene sequence: CDR1 MGHRA, CDR2 YSYEKL. CDR3 loop: CASSQGKRQGFTEAFF. The CDR3 DNA sequence: TGCGCCAGCAGCCAAGGTAAGAGACAGGGCTTCACTGAAGCTTTCTTT.

Remarks on this clonotype: This sequence may be a read error, since a much larger clone differs from it by one base. The genes are TRBV7-2 and TRBJ1-5; D call uncertain. CDR1 and CDR2 (germline): SGHTA, FQGNSA. The CDR3 spans 15 residues. In nucleotides, the CDR3 is TGTGCCAGCAGGATAAAGGGCGGAAGCAATCAGACCCAGCATTTT. This translates into CASRIKGGSNQTQHF.

Ten or more counts support this clonotype. This chain joins TRBV7-3 and TRBJ1-1; D is undetermined. Germline CDR1 is SGHTA and CDR2 is FQGTGA. The CDR3 has 13 amino acids. Trimming stripped 5 bases from V and 0 bases from J, with 7 bases between. CDR3 sequence reads: CASSLALNTEAFF. The CDR3 nucleotides are TGTGCCAGCAGCCTTGCTTTGAACACTGAAGCTTTCTTT.

At least ten counts were recorded for this clonotype. V usage is TRBV29-1 and J usage is TRBJ2-5; D might be TRBD1 or TRBD2, each matching 6 bases. This CDR3 has 12 residues. Trimming pared 2 bases from V and 7 bases from J, leaving 11 bases between. CDR1 SQVTM and CDR2 ANQGSEA come from the germline V gene. CDR3 residues: CSVERGDGTQYF. CDR3 sequence (DNA): TGCAGCGTTGAAAGGGGGGACGGGACCCAGTACTTC.

The chain recombines TRBV20-1 with TRBJ1-5; TRBD1 is a possible D gene (5 bases). The germline CDR1 and CDR2 sequences are DFQATT and SNEGSKA (reference sequence). V shed 5 bases and J shed 0 bases, with 11 bases lying between them. CDR3 size: 14 residues. As DNA, the CDR3 is TGCAGTGCTGAAGACAGTTATAGCAATCAGCCCCAGCATTTT. As protein: CSAEDSYSNQPQHF.

This clonotype came up a few times. The CDR3 nucleotides are TGTGCCAGCAGCAAAGCGGTCGAGGGGGCTAAGAACACCGGGGAGCTGTTTTTT. As protein: CASSKAVEGAKNTGELFF. V is TRBV21-1 and J is TRBJ2-2; TRBD1 reflects the table's D call only, with no check against the DNA. TRBV21-1 is a pseudogene locus. CDR3 size: 18 residues.

CDR3 bases: TGTGCCAGCAGCCGGGGGACCAGGGACTATGGCTACACCTTC. Translated, it gives CASSRGTRDYGYTF. The chain combines TRBV9 with TRBJ1-2, with TRBD1 as a possible D gene (5 bases). The length of the CDR3 is 14 residues. Trimming stripped 4 bases from V and 3 bases from J, with 13 bases between. Germline V gives CDR1 SGDLS, CDR2 YYNGEE.

The chain uses TRBV14 and TRBJ2-5; D is perhaps TRBD2 (5 bases). Germline values: CDR1 SGHDN, CDR2 FVKESK. CDR3 length equals 14 residues. V was pared by 4 bases and J by 5 bases, with 14 bases between. CDR3 sequence (DNA): TGTGCCAGCAGCCCCAACCTGTCGGGGGAGACCCAGTACTTC. This codes for CASSPNLSGETQYF. The full variable domain, in which reference TRBV14 and TRBJ2-5 provide the parts outside the CDR3, is EAGVTQFPSHSVIEKGQTVTLRCDPISGHDNLYWYRRVMGKEIKFLLHFVKESKQDESGMPNNRFLAERTGGTYSTLKVQPAELEDSGVYFCASSPNLSGETQYFGPGTRLLVL.